The present T cell receptor beta chain was sequenced within a study of Tregs in tolerant kidney transplant recipients. The assay was immunoSEQ multiplex PCR, and TCRdb's table has in-frame clones only and misses some. This listing includes about 31,000 clones. On this clone: The read is 3 residues too short to cover the CDR3 end, so that end is filled in from the germline J gene.

The J segment lost 3 bases and the V segment lost 5 bases, leaving 5 bases of the junction unmatched. The CDR3 has 14 residues. Recipients received nonmyeloablative bone marrow transplants from related graft donors, with transient mixed chimerism. The sequenced sample was CD4+ T cells from blood (PBMCs), obtained 24 months after the transplant. This clonotype originated in a human patient who received a combined kidney and bone marrow transplant. A share of the T cells may be of graft donor origin. The rearrangement links TRBV12-3 or TRBV12-4 to TRBJ2-7; TRBD1 matches 9 bases. Incomplete CDR3 DNA: TGTGCCAGCAGTCCAAGACAGGGGGTCTACGAG. Translating it yields CASSPRQGVYE. The full CDR3 is CASSPRQGVYEQYF.